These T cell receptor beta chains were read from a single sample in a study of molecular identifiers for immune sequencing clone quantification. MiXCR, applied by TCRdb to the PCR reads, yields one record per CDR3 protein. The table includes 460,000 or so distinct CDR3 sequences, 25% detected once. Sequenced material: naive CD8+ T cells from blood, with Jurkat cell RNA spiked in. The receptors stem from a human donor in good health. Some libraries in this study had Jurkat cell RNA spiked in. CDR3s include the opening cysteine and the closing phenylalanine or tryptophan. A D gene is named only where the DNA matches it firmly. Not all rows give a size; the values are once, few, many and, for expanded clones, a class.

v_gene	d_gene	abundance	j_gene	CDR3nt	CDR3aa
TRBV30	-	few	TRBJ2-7	TGTGCCTGGGGACCTTACGAGCAGTACTTC	CAWGPYEQYF
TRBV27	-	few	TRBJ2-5	TGTGCCAGCAGTTTAATTGGGACCCAAGAGACCCAGTACTTC	CASSLIGTQETQYF
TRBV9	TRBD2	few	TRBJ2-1	TGTGCCAGCAGCGTAGGGTCGAGCGGGGGGTTCAGTGAGCAGTTCTTC	CASSVGSSGGFSEQFF
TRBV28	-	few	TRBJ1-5	TGTGCCAGCAGTGAAGGCATTGGGGGGGCGGGTCAGCCCCAGCATTTT	CASSEGIGGAGQPQHF
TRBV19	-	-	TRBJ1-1	TGTGCCAGTCACCTGGCGGTGAACACTGAAGCTTTCTTT	CASHLAVNTEAFF
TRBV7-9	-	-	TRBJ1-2	TGTGCCAGCGGCTTAGTACAACAGGCAGCTGATGGCTACACCTTC	CASGLVQQAADGYTF
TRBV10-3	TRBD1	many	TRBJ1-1	TGTGCCATCAGCCAGGGGGCCAACACTGAAGCTTTCTTT	CAISQGANTEAFF
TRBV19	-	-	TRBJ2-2	TGTACCAGTCACACGAACACCGGGGAGCTGTTTTTT	CTSHTNTGELFF
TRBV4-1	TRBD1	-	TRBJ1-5	TGCGCCAGCAGCCAAGAGGACAGGAATGGCAATCAGCCCCAGCATTTT	CASSQEDRNGNQPQHF
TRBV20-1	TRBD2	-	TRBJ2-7	TGCAGTGCGCGGTCGCTCGGGGAGGGCCCGTACGAGCAGTACTTC	CSARSLGEGPYEQYF
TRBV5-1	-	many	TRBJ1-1	TGCGCCAGCAGCTTGTATAGACCGAACACTGAAGCTTTCTTT	CASSLYRPNTEAFF
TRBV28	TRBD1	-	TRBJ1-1	TGTGCCAGCAGTTTCATGGGACAGGGAGTAGCTTTCTTT	CASSFMGQGVAFF
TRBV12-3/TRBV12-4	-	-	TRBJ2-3	TGTGCCAGCAGCGCCGGAGGGGCCACAGATACGCAGTATTTT	CASSAGGATDTQYF
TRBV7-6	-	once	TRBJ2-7	TGTGCCAGCTCCTCTGGGGGGGGCGAGCAGAACTTC	CASSSGGGEQNF
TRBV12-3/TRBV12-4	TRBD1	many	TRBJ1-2	TGTGCCAGCAGTTCAACCGGGACAGGGGATTACTATGGCTACACCTTC	CASSSTGTGDYYGYTF
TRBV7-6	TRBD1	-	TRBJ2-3	TGTGCCAGCAGCGGGGGACAGGGGCTCGATACGCAGTATTTT	CASSGGQGLDTQYF
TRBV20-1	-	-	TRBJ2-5	TGCGGTGGTAGAGGGGCAGGCCTTCAGGAGACCCAGTACTTC	CGGRGAGLQETQYF
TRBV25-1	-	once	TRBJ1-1	TGTGCCAGCAGTGTCAACAGCCCAATGGACACTGAAGCTTTCTTT	CASSVNSPMDTEAFF
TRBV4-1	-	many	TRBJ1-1	TGCGCCAGCAGCCAAGATGGAACGGGGGGGGCTTGGGACACTGAAGCTTTCTTT	CASSQDGTGGAWDTEAFF
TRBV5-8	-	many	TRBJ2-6	TGTGCCAGCAGCTGGGATTTCGAGGACCCAGGGGAGATAGTGAGACACTCTGGGGCCAACGTCCTGACTTTC	CASSWDFEDPGEIVRHSGANVLTF
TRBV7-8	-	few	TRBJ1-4	TGTGCCAGCAGCTTAACCCAAAGCGGAACTAATGAAAAACTGTTTTTT	CASSLTQSGTNEKLFF
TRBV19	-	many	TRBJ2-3	TGTGCCAGCCCACGAAGGGCAGGGAGGAGGACAGATACGCAGTATTTT	CASPRRAGRRTDTQYF
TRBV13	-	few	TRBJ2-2	TGTGCCAGCAGCTCGTCAGGAACCCCCGGGGAGCTGTTTTTT	CASSSSGTPGELFF
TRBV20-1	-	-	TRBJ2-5	TGCGGTGCTACAGGGAGAGGGTTGTGGCAAGAGACCCAGTACTTC	CGATGRGLWQETQYF
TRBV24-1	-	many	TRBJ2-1	TGTGCCACCAACACCGGGGTGGGCTACAATGAGCAGTTCTTC	CATNTGVGYNEQFF
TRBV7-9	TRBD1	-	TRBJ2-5	TGTGCCAGCAGCCCTAAGGACAGGGAGAGAGCGACCCCGTACTTC	CASSPKDRERATPYF
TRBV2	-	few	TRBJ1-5	TGTGCCAGCAGTGAGTCCCTGTCCTACCAGCATCAGCCCCAGCATTTT	CASSESLSYQHQPQHF
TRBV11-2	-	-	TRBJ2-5	TGTGCCAGCAGCCACTCAGTGTACCAAGAGACCCAGTACTTC	CASSHSVYQETQYF
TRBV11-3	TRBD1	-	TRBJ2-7	TGTGCCAGCAGTTCGGACAGGACCGAGCAGTACTTC	CASSSDRTEQYF
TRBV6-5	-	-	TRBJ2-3	TGTGCCAGCAGTTACAGTCGGACGGTGGGGACAGATACGCAGTATTTT	CASSYSRTVGTDTQYF
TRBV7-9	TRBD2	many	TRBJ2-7	TGTGCCAGCAGCTCGGGGGGACTAGTTTTCCACGAGCAGTACTTC	CASSSGGLVFHEQYF
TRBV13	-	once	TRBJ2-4	TGTGGCAGCAGCGGAGAAGCAAGGGGCCCCAAAAACATTCAGTACTTC	CGSSGEARGPKNIQYF
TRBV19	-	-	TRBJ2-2	TGTGCCAGTAGGAAGGGCACAAGGGACACCGGGGAGCTGTTTTTT	CASRKGTRDTGELFF
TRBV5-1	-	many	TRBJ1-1	TGCGCCAGCAGCTTGACAGGGTTGGGCACTGAAGCTTTCTTT	CASSLTGLGTEAFF
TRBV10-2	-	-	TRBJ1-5	TGCGCCAGCAGTGAGTCGACGGGAAATCAGCCCCAGCATTTT	CASSESTGNQPQHF
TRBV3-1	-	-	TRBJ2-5	TGTGCCAGCAGCCAAACTACAGGGCTGGAGACCCAGTACTTC	CASSQTTGLETQYF
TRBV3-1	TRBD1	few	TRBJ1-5	TGTGCCAGCAGCCCCGGGACAGATCCCTACCTAAGCAATCAGCCCCAGCATTTT	CASSPGTDPYLSNQPQHF